This TCR beta chain was identified in a study of blood T cell repertoires in COVID-19. How the authors handled the data: Amplifying reference gene primers gave estimates of nucleated cell counts. This table comes from immunoSEQ multiplex PCR, and its TCRdb copy is limited to in-frame clones, with some not included. V and J calls and clone size are given by that table; D and trimming were obtained from the DNA. The sample yields more than 120,000 clones, 85% seen once. CDR3 length equals 15 residues. The V gene's germline CDR1 is SGHTA and CDR2 FQGNSA. Trimming cost V 2 bases and J 4 bases; bases outside gene matches: 6.

Sequenced: peripheral blood. The source is a human donor with acute or convalescent COVID-19. The donor label of this sample is uncertain. This sequence joins TRBV7-2 and TRBJ1-1, with 8 bases identical to TRBD1. The chain's CDR3 is CASSLWGQGATEAFF. CDR3 nucleotide sequence: TGTGCCAGCAGCTTATGGGGGCAGGGGGCCACTGAAGCTTTCTTT.